One sample yielded the 8 T cell receptor beta chains listed below, sequenced in a study of T cell repertoires in cytomegalovirus infection. One entry per CDR3 protein, called by TCRdb with MiXCR from the reads. In the table there are roughly 500,000 distinct CDR3 sequences, roughly 34% of which are singletons. Which antigens these TCRs recognize remains unknown. Source: cultured PBMCs, taken from culture after CMV antigen stimulation. Receptor source: a human donor in good health (CMV status not recorded). Some clones in this sample may be carry-over from other donors' samples.

The V call is TRBV7-2, the J call TRBJ1-5; D is unresolved. Germline V lookup: CDR1 SGHTA, CDR2 FQGNSA. The CDR3 sequence is 16 residues long. With 1 base removed from V and 2 bases from J, the gap between germline ends came to 12 bases. The CDR3 DNA follows: TGTGCCAGCAGCTTAGGGTATGCCGGAGGCAATCAGCCCCAGCATTTT. This codes for CASSLGYAGGNQPQHF.

This chain links TRBV20-1 with TRBJ2-3; D perhaps matches TRBD2 (5 bases). Germline V gene lookup returns CDR1 DFQATT and CDR2 SNEGSKA (reference sequence). V was cut by 6 bases and J by 6 bases, with 19 bases left in between. CDR3 length: 14 residues. CDR3 region: CSALRGFSADTQYF. CDR3 in DNA: TGCAGTGCCTTGCGAGGGTTTAGCGCGGATACGCAGTATTTT.

This clonotype was counted between two and nine times. V is TRBV4-1 and J is TRBJ1-2; D gene uncertain. The length of the CDR3 is 14 residues. CDR1 and CDR2 from the germline V gene are MGHRA and YSYEKL. Trimming stripped 2 bases from V and 6 bases from J, with 13 bases between. In DNA, the CDR3 is TGCGCCAGCAGCCAAATGATCTCGAGGGATGGCTACACCTTC. This gives the protein CASSQMISRDGYTF.

This clonotype was counted a few times. The chain employs TRBV6-5 and TRBJ1-5; D is uncertain. The CDR3 has 15 residues. V lost 0 bases and J lost 4, with 10 bases in between. CDR1 is MNHEY, CDR2 SVGAGI, per germline. The CDR3 here is CASSYSYLGNQPQHF. CDR3 nucleotides: TGTGCCAGCAGTTACTCTTACCTGGGGAATCAGCCCCAGCATTTT.

This clonotype was detected only a few times. The V gene is TRBV12-3 or TRBV12-4, the J gene TRBJ2-1, with D possibly matching TRBD1 (5 bases). This CDR3 spans 14 amino acids. The V and J ends lost 7 bases and 4 bases respectively, with 14 bases between them. The CDR3 DNA reads as TGTGCCAGCACCACGACGGACAAATACAATGAGCAGTTCTTC. As protein: CASTTTDKYNEQFF.

The V gene is TRBV24-1, the J gene TRBJ2-5, with a tentative D call TRBD1 (6 bases). Germline V CDR1 and CDR2: KGHDR, SFDVKD. V was pared by 0 bases and J by 4 bases, with 11 bases between. This CDR3 region has 15 residues. CDR3 protein: CATSDLGQGIETQYF. DNA of the CDR3: TGTGCCACCAGTGATTTGGGCCAGGGGATAGAGACCCAGTACTTC.

The chain joins TRBV3-1 to TRBJ2-1; TRBD2 aligns across 13 bases. V was pared by 6 bases and J by 0 bases, with 11 bases of the junction left unmatched. This CDR3 comprises 19 residues. Per germline, CDR1 LGHDT and CDR2 YNNKEL (reference sequence). Here the CDR3 reads CASRGTSGTPYSSYNEQFF. The CDR3 region has the DNA TGTGCCAGCAGAGGGACTAGCGGGACCCCCTACAGCTCCTACAATGAGCAGTTCTTC.

This sequence joins TRBV4-3 and TRBJ2-2; unclear D gene. The germline V and J ends were trimmed by 3 bases and 6 bases, with 11 bases remaining between them. Germline V gene lookup returns CDR1 LGHNA and CDR2 YSLEER. The CDR3 is 14 residues long. DNA for the CDR3: TGCGCCAGCAGCCAGATGGCCGGGCCCGGGGAGCTGTTTTTT. It codes for CASSQMAGPGELFF.